This record concerns one T cell receptor (beta chain) sequence. CDR1 and CDR2 from the germline V gene are SGHTA and FQGNSA. CDR3 size: 15 residues. V was cut by 1 base and J by 10 bases, with 17 bases left in between. Repertoires were generated with immunoSEQ multiplex PCR, while TCRdb's copy carries only in-frame clones and drops some. Here the sample spans some 80,000 clones, about 85% being singletons. The sample originates from a study of blood T cell repertoires in COVID-19. The sample comprised peripheral blood. V is TRBV7-2 and J is TRBJ2-1, with D possibly TRBD2 on 6 matching bases. This clonotype was sampled from a man aged 60-69 years with COVID-19, enrolled during active disease. The CDR3 here is CASSLEVARGTEQFF. Written as DNA, the CDR3 is TGTGCCAGCAGCTTAGAGGTGGCCCGGGGGACGGAGCAGTTCTTC. The whole variable domain, filled in from reference TRBV7-2 and TRBJ2-1, reads GAGVSQSPSNKVTEKGKDVELRCDPISGHTALYWYRQSLGQGLEFLIYFQGNSAPDKSGLPSDRFSAERTGGSVSTLTIQRTQQEDSAVYLCASSLEVARGTEQFFGPGTRLTVL.